Listed below are T cell receptor beta chains from one sample, sequenced in a study of response to subunit inactivated influenza vaccine. TCRdb reanalysed the RT-PCR reads using MiXCR and keeps one entry per CDR3 protein. This table has around 600,000 distinct CDR3 sequences, roughly 12% appearing once. These data are also associated with another study on T cells expressing NK-cell markers.

The material was PBMCs from blood, obtained on the day of vaccination. The receptors originated from a man in his forties or fifties who received an inactivated influenza vaccine. CDR3s include the opening cysteine and the closing phenylalanine or tryptophan.

cdr3_length,v_call,j_call,cdr3_aa
12,TRBV6-2/TRBV6-3,TRBJ2-7,CASSYSYYEQYF
14,TRBV20-1,TRBJ1-5,CSVGGLSKNQPQHF
15,TRBV7-6,TRBJ2-7,CASSLAHVGSYEQYF
16,TRBV5-1,TRBJ2-1,CASRPLPGQGRNEQFF
14,TRBV12-3/TRBV12-4,TRBJ2-7,CASNLSGGTYEQYF
13,TRBV12-3/TRBV12-4,TRBJ1-3,CASSQSSGNTIYF
15,TRBV12-3/TRBV12-4,TRBJ2-7,CASSARTTSSYEQYF
16,TRBV7-9,TRBJ2-1,CASSLAKGTVHNEQFF
16,TRBV6-2/TRBV6-3,TRBJ2-2,CASSKQTGVVTGELFF
15,TRBV7-8,TRBJ2-2,CASSSRDRGTGELFF
14,TRBV12-3/TRBV12-4,TRBJ2-2,CASRRTRGTGELFF
14,TRBV20-1,TRBJ1-3,CSARPGLGPSTIYF
17,TRBV5-1,TRBJ2-2,CASSLEGSGGRTGELFF
14,TRBV6-1,TRBJ1-3,CASTGGSSGNTIYF
16,TRBV6-1,TRBJ2-1,CASMTSGSVSYNEQFF
14,TRBV29-1,TRBJ2-3,CSVVGTGLVDTQYF
14,TRBV4-1,TRBJ1-5,CASSQVGGLQPQHF
13,TRBV6-6,TRBJ2-2,CASTRDGIGELFF
14,TRBV20-1,TRBJ1-2,CSASRTGKNYGYTF
16,TRBV6-1,TRBJ2-2,CASSPTPRGYTGELFF
16,TRBV4-1,TRBJ2-5,CASSQTTGFRGETQYF
13,TRBV20-1,TRBJ1-1,CSAKRNRGTEAFF
16,TRBV20-1,TRBJ2-7,CSARDYGTGSAYEQYF
14,TRBV7-9,TRBJ2-5,CASAEGGSQETQYF
15,TRBV25-1,TRBJ2-1,CASSPQGLFYNEQFF
15,TRBV6-5,TRBJ2-3,CASSYTEASTDTQYF
12,TRBV28,TRBJ2-7,CASSLENYEQYF
15,TRBV28,TRBJ2-1,CASKPPGLAYNEQFF
14,TRBV5-1,TRBJ2-4,CASSSRLAKNIQYF
15,TRBV5-1,TRBJ2-3,CASSSTSELTGEQSF
16,TRBV7-2,TRBJ2-6,CASSFGGAGGANVLTF
16,TRBV28,TRBJ2-7,CASSPTTSGGIYEQYF
15,TRBV6-5,TRBJ2-3,CASSLLAGASDTQYF
14,TRBV4-1,TRBJ1-1,CASSPGLLNTEAFF
15,TRBV20-1,TRBJ1-4,CSARRWGNANEKLFF
14,TRBV27,TRBJ1-1,CASSPYGPNTEAFF
16,TRBV5-1,TRBJ2-5,CASSLGPSGGFETQYF
15,TRBV12-3/TRBV12-4,TRBJ2-1,CASTRSFPTGEEQFF
10,TRBV7-9,TRBJ2-1,CASSTDEQFF
15,TRBV5-1,TRBJ2-7,CASRDWGDGSYEQYF
16,TRBV5-1,TRBJ2-1,CASSRSSGGTYNEQFF
14,TRBV7-2,TRBJ2-5,CASSSQGGVETQYF
14,TRBV20-1,TRBJ2-7,CSAPRVQSSYEQYF
15,TRBV7-2,TRBJ1-4,CASSLEGRFNEKLFF
15,TRBV30,TRBJ2-1,CAWSPRDRVYNEQFF
12,TRBV7-9,TRBJ2-1,CASSWDRDEQFF